The rows below give T cell receptor beta chains drawn from one sample of a study of shared clonotypes between healthy human individuals. The table came from immunoSEQ multiplex PCR; TCRdb's copy has only in-frame clones and leaves some out. This sample has around 700,000 clones; approximately 79% occur once, and the top ten carry 1.8%. Sequenced material: memory CD4+ T cells sorted from blood. The receptors were gathered from a woman in her twenties or thirties in good health. Each CDR3 is given with its conserved first and last residue. D genes are given only for firm matches. A row's size may be missing; if present it is once, few, many or a size class.

>-|TRBV19|TRBJ1-1|-|14
TGTGCCAGTAGTCCTTGGACGGAGAACACTGAAGCTTTCTTT
CASSPWTENTEAFF
>-|TRBV7-9|TRBJ2-3|-|14
TGTGCCAGCAGCTCGGAGAAGGCCTCGGATACGCAGTATTTT
CASSSEKASDTQYF
>-|TRBV10-1|TRBJ1-2|-|15
TGCGCCAGCAGTGAGGCCGGACAGATCGCTGACGGCTACACCTTC
CASSEAGQIADGYTF
>-|TRBV7-8|TRBJ2-7|-|16
TGTGCCAGCAGCTTAGGAATGGGTGCGAGCTCCTACGAGCAGTACTTC
CASSLGMGASSYEQYF
>-|TRBV2|TRBJ2-7|-|13
TGTGCCAGCAAAGCCGACAGATCCTACGAGCAGTACTTC
CASKADRSYEQYF
>-|TRBV10-1|TRBJ2-2|-|14
TGCGCCAGCAGCGCCGGGGTGAACACCGGGGAGCTGTTTTTT
CASSAGVNTGELFF
>-|TRBV10-1|TRBJ1-1|-|16
TGCGCCAGCAGTGATTATCGGGGCCCGGGAGGAACTGAAGCTTTCTTT
CASSDYRGPGGTEAFF
>TRBD2|TRBV7-8|TRBJ2-5|once|20
TGTGCCAGCAGCTCCACCCGGACTAGCGGGACTACCCCGGATTTGAGGGCCCAGTACTTC
CASSSTRTSGTTPDLRAQYF
>TRBD2|TRBV5-1|TRBJ2-5|-|14
TGCGCCAGCAGCCCCTTAGCGGGAGGGGAGACCCAGTACTTC
CASSPLAGGETQYF
>-|TRBV28|TRBJ1-1|-|13
TGTGCCAGCAGTTGGGGTTTGAACACTGAAGCTTTCTTT
CASSWGLNTEAFF
>TRBD2|TRBV7-9|TRBJ2-7|-|14
TGTGCCAGCAGGAACGCGGGAGACCTCTACGAGCAGTACTTC
CASRNAGDLYEQYF
>-|TRBV15|TRBJ2-7|-|14
TGTGCCACCAGCAGAGAAAAGGCCAGCTACGAGCAGTACTTC
CATSREKASYEQYF
>TRBD1|TRBV2|TRBJ2-7|once|14
TGTGCCAGCAGCGCCGGACAGGGGGTCTACGAGCAGTACTTC
CASSAGQGVYEQYF
>-|TRBV5-5|TRBJ1-2|many|13
TGTGCCAGCAGCTTGGGACAGAGCCATGGCTACACCTTC
CASSLGQSHGYTF
>-|TRBV2|TRBJ2-7|-|11
TGTGCCAGCACGGGGGTCTACGAGCAGTACTTC
CASTGVYEQYF
>-|TRBV15|TRBJ2-7|-|14
TGTGCCACCAGCAGAAGACAGGACTCCTACGAGCAGTACTTC
CATSRRQDSYEQYF
>-|TRBV28|TRBJ2-2|-|14
TGTGCCATTGAGAGGACGGCTCACACCGGGGAGCTGTTTTTT
CAIERTAHTGELFF